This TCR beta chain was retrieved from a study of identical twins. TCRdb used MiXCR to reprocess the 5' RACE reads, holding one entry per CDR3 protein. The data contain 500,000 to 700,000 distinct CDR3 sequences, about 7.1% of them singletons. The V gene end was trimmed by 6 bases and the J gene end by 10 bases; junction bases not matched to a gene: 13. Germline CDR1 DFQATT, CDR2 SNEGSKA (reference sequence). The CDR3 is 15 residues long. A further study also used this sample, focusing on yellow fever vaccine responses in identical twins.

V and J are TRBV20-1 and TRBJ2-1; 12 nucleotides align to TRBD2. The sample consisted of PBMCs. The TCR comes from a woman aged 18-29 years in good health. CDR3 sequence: CSAPHQTSGRGEQFF. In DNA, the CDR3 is TGCAGTGCGCCCCACCAGACTAGCGGGAGAGGGGAGCAGTTCTTC.